The 21 T cell receptor beta chains given below trace back to one sample, sequenced in a study of CD8+ T cells in alopecia areata. Specified treatment: oral pan-JAK inhibitor, 5-10 mg twice daily. cDNA serving as the sequencing template came from extracted, reverse transcribed RNA. Assay: immunoSEQ multiplex PCR; the TCRdb copy retains only in-frame clones and omits some. Seen here are fewer than 250,000 clones, 40% to 55% observed once, and the top ten hold roughly 2.8%. Sequencing used CD4+ T cells sorted from blood, obtained between weeks 36 and 40, from a patient treated with tofacitinib. The receptors shown here come from a human donor with alopecia areata.

V gene TRBV30 combines with J gene TRBJ1-1, with D perhaps matching TRBD1 (6 bases). Germline CDR1 and CDR2: GTSNPN and SVGIG (reference sequence). CDR3 length: 15 residues. V lost 1 base and J lost 5, with 17 bases in between. CDR3 amino acids: CAWSGRRGRITEAFF. CDR3 in DNA: TGTGCCTGGAGTGGCCGCAGGGGCAGAATTACTGAAGCTTTCTTT.

The chain is built from TRBV7-9 and TRBJ2-1; the match to TRBD2 covers 8 bases. The CDR3 is 14 amino acids. V trimming: 5 bases; J trimming: 8 bases; junction bases outside the gene matches: 8. Germline values: CDR1 SEHNR, CDR2 FQNEAQ (reference sequence). The CDR3: CASSPIAGSDEQFF. CDR3 sequence (DNA): TGTGCCAGCAGCCCCATAGCGGGATCGGATGAGCAGTTCTTC.

The chain carries TRBV6-4 and TRBJ2-1; 10 bases are a match to TRBD2. Germline V gives CDR1 MRHNA, CDR2 SNTAGT. CDR3 length: 15 residues. J was trimmed by 5 bases and V by 7 bases; bases with no gene match: 8. The CDR3 here is CASKRTGTSDNEQFF. Here the CDR3 DNA reads TGTGCCAGCAAGAGGACCGGGACTAGCGACAATGAGCAGTTCTTC.

V usage is TRBV6-1 and J usage is TRBJ1-2; 10 bases map to TRBD1. Germline trimming cut 4 bases from V and 4 bases from J; bases unmatched to any gene: 9. CDR3 size: 16 residues. CDR1 and CDR2 from the germline V gene are MNHNS and SASEGT. Here the CDR3 DNA reads TGTGCCAGCAGTGCCCCGGGACAGGGGACTGCCTATGGCTACACCTTC. Its translation: CASSAPGQGTAYGYTF.

The chain carries TRBV19 and TRBJ2-1; D unclear. Between the trimmed V and J ends, which lost 5 bases and 7 bases, there was a span of 12 bases. The CDR3 loop spans 13 amino acids. Germline lookup yields CDR1 LNHDA and CDR2 SQIVND (reference sequence). The CDR3 coding sequence is TGTGCCAGTAGTGTCCTGACACGGAATGAGCAGTTCTTC. Amino acids: CASSVLTRNEQFF.

J is TRBJ1-1 and V is TRBV30; D not certain. The V gene's germline CDR1 is GTSNPN and CDR2 SVGIG (reference sequence). V dropped 8 bases and J dropped 0 bases, with 13 bases sitting between them. This CDR3 region has 13 residues. The CDR3 spells CAHEKGMNTEAFF. The CDR3 bases are TGTGCCCACGAAAAGGGTATGAACACTGAAGCTTTCTTT. The variable domain in full, with the rest retrieved from reference TRBV30 and TRBJ1-1, is SQTIHQWPATLVQPVGSPLSLECTVEGTSNPNLYWYRQAAGRGLQLLFYSVGIGQISSEVPQNLSASRPQDRQFILSSKKLLLSDSGFYLCAHEKGMNTEAFFGQGTRLTVV.

The chain employs TRBV6-6 and TRBJ2-1; no firm D call. The CDR3 has 11 residues. CDR1 is MNHNY, CDR2 SVGAGI, per germline (reference sequence). Trimming took off 6 bases at V and 8 bases at J, with 8 bases between the two ends. The CDR3 is CASSPMDEQFF. CDR3 nucleotide sequence: TGTGCCAGCAGCCCAATGGATGAGCAGTTCTTC.

The chain joins TRBV5-6 to TRBJ1-1; D perhaps matches TRBD1 (5 bases). CDR1 and CDR2 from the germline V gene are SGHDT and YYEEEE. The CDR3 has 15 amino acids. V was trimmed by 1 base and J by 4 bases, leaving 14 bases between them. This chain's CDR3 is CASSLPPQGTTEAFF. CDR3 bases: TGTGCCAGCAGCTTGCCCCCGCAGGGAACCACTGAAGCTTTCTTT.

The chain has TRBV20-1 and TRBJ1-1; D is unclear. The CDR3 covers 11 residues. Germline V gene lookup returns CDR1 DFQATT and CDR2 SNEGSKA (reference sequence). The germline V and J ends were trimmed by 1 base and 5 bases, with 5 bases remaining between them. The CDR3 nucleotides read TGCAGTGCTAGAGTTGTGACTGAAGCTTTCTTT. It is translated as CSARVVTEAFF.

The J gene is TRBJ2-1, the V gene TRBV10-1, with a possible D match to TRBD1 (7 bases). There are 14 residues in the CDR3. Germline V CDR1 and CDR2: WNHNN, SYGVQD (reference sequence). V lost 4 bases to trimming and J lost 7 bases, with 14 bases between them. In nucleotides, the CDR3 is TGCGCCAGCAGTGCGACAGGGAGGTGGAATGAGCAGTTCTTC. It specifies CASSATGRWNEQFF.

This clone was found a few times. V gene TRBV27 combines with J gene TRBJ1-2; 8 positions agree with TRBD1. The CDR3 sequence is 14 residues long. Germline V CDR1 and CDR2: MNHEY, SMNVEV (reference sequence). Trimming cost V 5 bases and J 8 bases; bases outside gene matches: 10. The DNA of the CDR3 is TGTGCCAGCAGTCCGTTGGGACAGGTCAGCGGCTACACCTTC. Translation gives CASSPLGQVSGYTF.

This clone was detected only a few times. This rearrangement joins TRBV9 to TRBJ2-3, with D uncertain. Germline loops: CDR1 SGDLS, CDR2 YYNGEE. This CDR3 spans 16 amino acids. Trimming shortened V by 0 bases and J by 5 bases, and 16 bases separated the two germline ends. CDR3: CASSVVVNLARDTQYF. The CDR3 nucleotides are TGTGCCAGCAGCGTAGTGGTGAATCTTGCGCGAGATACGCAGTATTTT.

The CDR3 DNA is TGCAGCGTTGAAGGTACACGGAACACTGAAGCTTTCTTT. Translated, it gives CSVEGTRNTEAFF. This chain uses TRBV29-1 with TRBJ1-1, with no clear D. CDR1 SQVTM and CDR2 ANQGSEA come from the germline V gene. Trimming shortened V by 1 base and J by 1 base, and 7 bases separated the two germline ends. The CDR3 spans 13 residues.

The V call is TRBV20-1, the J call TRBJ2-1; D remains ambiguous. The V gene's germline CDR1 is DFQATT and CDR2 SNEGSKA (reference sequence). This CDR3 comprises 11 residues. Trimming pared 5 bases from V and 5 bases from J, leaving 7 bases between. DNA of the CDR3: TGCAGTGCTCTTACTCACAATGAGCAGTTCTTC. Its translation: CSALTHNEQFF.

The sample holds a few counts of this clone. The chain's CDR3 is CASSPLTTVLAGANVLTF. The CDR3 region has the DNA TGTGCCAGCTCACCGCTCACTACAGTCCTGGCTGGGGCCAACGTCCTGACTTTC. The chain combines TRBV18 with TRBJ2-6; D is ambiguous. CDR3 length equals 18 residues. From germline, CDR1 is KGHSH and CDR2 LQKENI. V lost 3 bases and J lost 2, with 17 bases in between.

Worth noting for this clone: The junction and the germline gene differ at one end; a read error may be behind it. This chain connects TRBV25-1 to TRBJ1-5, with D possibly matching TRBD1 (6 bases). The CDR3 extends over 10 amino acids. Germline V CDR1 and CDR2: MGHDK, SYGVNS. Written as DNA, the CDR3 is TGTGCCAGCAGTGCTACGGGACACGCATTT. Protein product: CASSATGHAF.

V is TRBV30 and J is TRBJ2-1, with TRBD2 identical over 9 bases. Trimming at V came to 0 bases and at J to 7 bases, leaving 4 bases not matched to a gene. Germline assignment: CDR1 GTSNPN and CDR2 SVGIG (reference sequence). The CDR3 totals 14 residues. CDR3 in DNA: TGTGCCTGGAGTGTAGGGACTAGCCTAAATGAGCAGTTCTTC. It translates to CAWSVGTSLNEQFF.

The chain carries TRBV30 and TRBJ2-2; 8 bases fit TRBD2. The trim removed 2 bases at V and 6 bases at J, leaving 5 bases unmatched. The V gene's germline CDR1 is GTSNPN and CDR2 SVGIG (reference sequence). CDR3 length equals 14 residues. The CDR3 DNA sequence: TGTGCCTGGAGTCGGGGACTAGACGCCGGGGAGCTGTTTTTT. This gives the protein CAWSRGLDAGELFF. Based on the CDR3 plus reference TRBV30 and TRBJ2-2, the full variable domain is SQTIHQWPATLVQPVGSPLSLECTVEGTSNPNLYWYRQAAGRGLQLLFYSVGIGQISSEVPQNLSASRPQDRQFILSSKKLLLSDSGFYLCAWSRGLDAGELFFGEGSRLTVL.

V is TRBV7-3 and J is TRBJ2-5; D is unclear. The CDR3 length is 13 residues. V lost 3 bases and J lost 2, with 7 bases in between. CDR1 and CDR2 from the germline V gene are SGHTA and FQGTGA. The CDR3 region is CASSFGPQETQYF. The CDR3 region has the DNA TGTGCCAGCAGCTTTGGACCTCAAGAGACCCAGTACTTC.

V usage is TRBV5-1 and J usage is TRBJ2-1; TRBD1 matches 9 bases. J gave up 6 bases and V 4 bases, and 8 bases lay outside the gene matches. Per the germline V gene, CDR1 is SGHRS and CDR2 is YFSETQ. CDR3 length equals 15 residues. Here the CDR3 reads CASSIRDRVSNEQFF. The CDR3 DNA reads TGCGCCAGCAGCATCCGGGACAGGGTTAGCAATGAGCAGTTCTTC.

The J gene is TRBJ2-7, the V gene TRBV12-2; TRBD2 was called by the table and not checked on the DNA. TRBV12-2 is described as a pseudogene. This CDR3 is built from 18 residues. The CDR3: CASRLPHEGSQYSYEQYF. The CDR3 DNA reads TGTGCAAGTCGCTTACCTCACGAGGGCTCCCAATACTCCTACGAGCAGTACTTC.